This T cell receptor (beta chain) was recovered during a study of esophageal squamous cell carcinoma under preoperative chemotherapy. From the PCR reads, TCRdb called clonotypes with MiXCR, one entry per CDR3 protein. Here the sample spans about 30,000 distinct CDR3 sequences, roughly 52% being singletons. Study observations and caveats: Clonal contraction, more than amplification, hit abundant clones after paclitaxel-nedaplatin.

The germline gives CDR1 MNHEY, CDR2 SVGAGI. The CDR3 has 15 amino acids. V lost 0 bases and J lost 6, with 11 bases in between. The time point: before preoperative PTX-NDP chemotherapy. Preoperative chemotherapy with paclitaxel-nedaplatin was given to patients before surgery. This clonotype was counted many times. As yet, its antigen is unknown. The sample was taken from a patient given preoperative chemotherapy. This rearrangement joins TRBV6-5 to TRBJ2-2; D possibly corresponds to TRBD2 (6 bases). This receptor was identified in a human donor with esophageal squamous cell carcinoma. The donor label of this sample is uncertain. The CDR3 spells CASSYSPPSAGELFF. The CDR3 nucleotides are TGTGCCAGCAGTTACTCGCCCCCTAGCGCCGGGGAGCTGTTTTTT.